This entry is about one TCR beta chain. These data are taken from a study of cytomegalovirus exposure and HLA in healthy donors. PCR amplification relied on 60 Vbeta primers (plus 13 Jbeta primers). Sequencing was performed with immunoSEQ multiplex PCR; in TCRdb, only in-frame clones are kept and a portion is missing. Recorded here are more than 65,000 clones; the top ten clones represent roughly 2.6%. Sequencing was performed on PBMCs. The receptor comes from a man aged 40-49 years in good health and CMV-seronegative.

This chain's CDR3 is CAWSGRGGRETQYF. CDR3 coding DNA: TGTGCCTGGAGTGGGAGGGGGGGAAGAGAGACCCAGTACTTC. The rearrangement links TRBV30 to TRBJ2-5; tentative D call: TRBD2 (7 bases). The CDR3 is 14 residues long. V dropped 1 base and J dropped 4 bases, with 13 bases sitting between them. CDR1 is GTSNPN and CDR2 is SVGIG in the germline V gene (reference sequence).